This T cell receptor beta chain stems from a study of early T cells in non-severe SARS-CoV-2 infection (dated by TCRdb to about 2021). Broadly, across the study: Bulk RNA from unsorted whole blood was used for TCR sequencing, so alpha and beta chains could not be paired.

Libraries were prepared through 5' RACE. The instrument given in TCRdb is NextSeq 500. To correct for sequencing error and PCR bias, the TCR library protocol tagged individual cDNA molecules with unique molecular identifiers. TCR alpha and beta chains were both sequenced, and the abundances of alpha and beta sequences in each sample were closely correlated with each other. The original methods were these. Decombinator V4 was used to perform V gene, J gene and CDR3 annotation of TCR sequences. Expanded TCRs were defined as changing significantly between any two time points under a Poisson model with p below 0.0001. TCR abundances were normalised to the total number of TCRs sequenced per sample and expressed as counts per million. TRAV1-2 paired with TRAJ12, TRAJ20 or TRAJ33 defined MAIT TCRs, while TRAV10 paired with TRAJ18 defined iNKT TCRs. A search of VDJdb, accessed on 1 November 2021, was run for TCRs annotated to CMV, EBV and SARS-CoV-2, with TCRs annotated for multiple antigens excluded. The public reads were quality trimmed at Q25 with fastp and then assembled into clones with MiXCR by TCRdb, keeping productive beta chains. One record per CDR3 amino acid sequence lists the most common genes and DNA. These V and J calls derive from TCRdb rather than the authors' analysis. The table for this sample lists tens of thousands of distinct CDR3 sequences; roughly a tenth of them were counted only once. In total, the top ten clones hold 5% to 6.5% of the sample.

This was a case-control study nested in a cohort of healthcare workers in London, UK, who had nasopharyngeal swab PCR tests and blood samples taken every week. Healthcare workers were recruited between 23 and 31 March 2020, during the week of the UK lockdown, and were followed weekly for up to 16 weeks. The paper as a whole reports these results and caveats: VDJdb matching was skewed toward anti-spike CD8 responses and likely underestimated virus-specific expansions by missing private and CD4 specificities.

On this clonotype: Which antigen it targets is not known. Base qualities are missing; no much larger clone stands one base away.

Including the terminal cysteine and phenylalanine, the CDR3 comprises 16 residues. Just CDR3 DNA is preserved here, 48 bases in frame from base 1. CDR1 SGHRS and CDR2 YFSETQ were looked up in the germline V gene. V lost 4 bases and J lost 0 bases; the stretch between them is 14 bases long. This TCR was recovered from an adult who was a healthcare worker with PCR-confirmed SARS-CoV-2 infection or an uninfected control (not recorded which). The specimen comprised whole blood, sampled at baseline. This receptor chain uses TRBV5-1 and TRBJ2-1; TRBD2 is perhaps the D gene, given 6 matching bases. In nucleotides, the sequence is TGCGCCAGCAGCCCCGGGAGTTCGGGCTCCTACAATGAGCAGTTCTTC. Its product reads: CASSPGSSGSYNEQFF.